This paragraph covers one TCR beta chain sequence. Its matching antigen is unknown. This sample stems from a study of T-cell memory formation after mild COVID-19. Study-level results: Clones contracting day 15 to 85 were balanced CD4/CD8; later expanders leaned CD4+. Researchers report contracting CD4+ clones mostly in CM and EM, with CD8+ clones in EMRA. In second-wave clones peaking day 37, SARS-CoV-2 specificity remained unconfirmed. A subset of responding clones appeared in pre-infection memory, suggesting cross-reactive memory joined.

V was clipped by 4 bases and J by 5 bases; unmatched bases: 11. This CDR3 comprises 15 residues. The germline CDR1 and CDR2 sequences are SGHTS and YDEGEE. MiXCR, run by TCRdb on the 5' RACE reads, gives a single entry per CDR3 protein. In the table there are 150,000 to 200,000 distinct CDR3 sequences, over 10% of which are singletons. The sample taken for sequencing was PBMCs or a T cell subset sorted from them (not recorded which). The clonotype comes from a man between 18 and 29 years old who had mild COVID-19 (a few samples of this study predate the infection). Cell type and time point are not known. The chain recombines TRBV5-8 with TRBJ2-5; 7 bases line up with TRBD1. This CDR3 reads CASSPRQGSIETQYF. The CDR3 DNA follows: TGTGCCAGCAGCCCTCGACAGGGTTCGATCGAGACCCAGTACTTC.